What follows are 8 T cell receptor beta chains derived from one specimen sequenced in a study of T cell repertoires in cytomegalovirus infection. TCRdb itself ran the reads through MiXCR, one entry per CDR3 protein. This sample has a few hundred thousand distinct CDR3 sequences; 17% occur once, and the top ten carry approximately 44%. Sequencing was carried out using CD8+ T cells from PBMCs. The receptors derive from a human donor in good health (CMV status not recorded). Some clones in this sample may be carry-over from other donors' samples.

This clonotype has a count of ten or more. The V gene is TRBV7-6, the J gene TRBJ2-5, with D tentatively TRBD2 (5 bases). This CDR3 contains 16 residues. V lost 5 bases and J 0 bases, leaving 16 bases between the germline ends. Germline values: CDR1 SGHVS, CDR2 FNYEAQ. DNA of the CDR3: TGTGCCAGCAGCGAAACGGGGTCTGTTTACCAAGAGACCCAGTACTTC. Amino acids: CASSETGSVYQETQYF.

This clonotype appeared a few times. The chain carries TRBV29-1 and TRBJ1-2; D uncertain. The V gene's germline CDR1 is SQVTM and CDR2 ANQGSEA. The V end was cut by 0 bases, the J end by 1 base, with 9 bases between. The CDR3 runs 14 residues. CDR3 protein: CSVEDWTVNYGYTF. For the CDR3, the DNA is TGCAGCGTTGAAGATTGGACGGTTAACTATGGCTACACCTTC.

This clonotype was counted many times. The gene calls are TRBV9 and TRBJ2-7; TRBD2 might be the D (5 bases). V shed 0 bases and J shed 0 bases, with 7 bases lying between them. Germline V gene data show CDR1 as SGDLS and CDR2 as YYNGEE. This CDR3 is built from 14 residues. Here the CDR3 reads CASSVVEGSYEQYF. The CDR3, as DNA: TGTGCCAGCAGCGTAGTCGAGGGCTCCTACGAGCAGTACTTC.

This clonotype was counted ten times or more. This chain links TRBV7-2 with TRBJ2-5; the match to TRBD2 covers 8 bases. V gave up 4 bases and J gave up 2 bases; unmatched junction bases: 6. Germline V lookup: CDR1 SGHTA, CDR2 FQGNSA. The CDR3 is 15 residues long. CDR3 DNA sequence: TGTGCCAGCAGCTCCGAACTAGCGGTACAAGAGACCCAGTACTTC. Protein product: CASSSELAVQETQYF.

This clonotype occurred many times. V usage is TRBV7-8 and J usage is TRBJ2-7; TRBD1 matches at 8 bases. This CDR3 has 17 residues. Losses at the gene ends were 1 base for V and 4 bases for J; bases not matched to a gene: 12. The germline gives CDR1 SGHVS, CDR2 FQNEAQ. In nucleotides, the CDR3 is TGTGCCAGCAGCTTAGGTCGACGGGGGCAGGGGGCTTACGAGCAGTACTTC. This translates into CASSLGRRGQGAYEQYF.

This clonotype was seen at least ten times. This chain joins TRBV4-1 and TRBJ2-6; TRBD2 is a possible D gene (6 bases). The ends were cut back, 0 bases at V and 2 bases at J, with 11 bases in the middle. In germline, CDR1 is MGHRA, CDR2 YSYEKL. This CDR3 has 17 residues. DNA for the CDR3: TGCGCCAGCAGCCAAGATCGGCGGGGAGCTGGGGCCAACGTCCTGACTTTC. Its translation is CASSQDRRGAGANVLTF.

The rearrangement links TRBV12-3 or TRBV12-4 to TRBJ2-3, with TRBD2 matching over 9 bases. The CDR3 sequence is 15 residues long. With V trimmed by 4 bases and J by 7 bases, 9 bases remained unmatched. The CDR3 region is CASSSGLAGLNTQYF. CDR3 DNA sequence: TGTGCCAGCAGTTCGGGGCTAGCGGGGTTAAATACGCAGTATTTT.

This clonotype was detected a few times. The V and J genes are TRBV28 and TRBJ2-3; no definite D call. The ends were cut back, 6 bases at V and 7 bases at J, with 14 bases in the middle. CDR3 length: 13 amino acids. CDR1 is MDHEN and CDR2 is SYDVKM in the germline V gene. CDR3 sequence: CASRGIGTNTQYF. In DNA form, the CDR3 reads TGTGCCAGCAGGGGAATTGGCACGAATACGCAGTATTTT.